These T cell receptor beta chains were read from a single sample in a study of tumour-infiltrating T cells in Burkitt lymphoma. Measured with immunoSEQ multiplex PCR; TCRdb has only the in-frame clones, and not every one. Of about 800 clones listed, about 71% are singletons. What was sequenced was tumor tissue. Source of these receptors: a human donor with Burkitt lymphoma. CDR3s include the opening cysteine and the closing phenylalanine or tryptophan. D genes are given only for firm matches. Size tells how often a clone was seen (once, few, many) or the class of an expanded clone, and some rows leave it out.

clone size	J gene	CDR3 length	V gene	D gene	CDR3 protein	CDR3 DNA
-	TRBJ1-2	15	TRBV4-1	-	CANSLGAGVNYGYTF	TGCGCCAACAGCCTCGGGGCAGGGGTTAACTATGGCTACACCTTC
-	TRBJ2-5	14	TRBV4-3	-	CASSQSSGQETQYF	TGCGCCAGCAGCCAGAGCAGCGGGCAAGAGACCCAGTACTTC
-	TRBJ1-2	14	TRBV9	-	CASSVAQKNYGYTF	TGTGCCAGCAGCGTAGCACAGAAAAACTATGGCTACACCTTC
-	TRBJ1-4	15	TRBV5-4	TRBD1	CASSLDRGSSEKLFF	TGTGCCAGCAGCTTGGACAGGGGTTCTTCGGAAAAACTGTTTTTT
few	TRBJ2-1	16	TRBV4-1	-	CASSHPSSGEYNEQFF	TGCGCCAGCAGCCACCCCTCCAGCGGAGAATACAATGAGCAGTTCTTC
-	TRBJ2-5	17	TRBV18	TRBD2	CASSPFILAGDQETQYF	TGTGCCAGCTCACCATTTATCCTAGCGGGAGATCAAGAGACCCAGTACTTC
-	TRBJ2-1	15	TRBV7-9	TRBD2	CASSLSGNGYNEQFF	TGTGCCAGCAGCCTTAGCGGGAACGGTTACAATGAGCAGTTCTTC
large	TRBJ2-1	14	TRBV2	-	CASGTSDSYNEQFF	TGTGCCAGCGGAACTAGTGACTCCTACAATGAGCAGTTCTTC
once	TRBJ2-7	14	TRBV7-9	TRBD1	CASSASTGFNEQYF	TGTGCCAGCAGCGCCTCGACAGGGTTCAACGAGCAGTACTTC
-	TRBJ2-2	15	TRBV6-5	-	CASSYLEGDAGELFF	TGTGCCAGCAGTTATTTAGAGGGGGACGCCGGGGAGCTGTTTTTT
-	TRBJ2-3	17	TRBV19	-	CASSSDPQTGNTDTQYF	TGTGCCAGTAGTTCCGACCCCCAAACAGGGAACACAGATACGCAGTATTTT
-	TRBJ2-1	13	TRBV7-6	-	CASSLWSVNEQFF	TGTGCCAGCAGCTTATGGTCGGTGAATGAGCAGTTCTTC
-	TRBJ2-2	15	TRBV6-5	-	CASSYLSEQAGELFF	TGTGCCAGCAGTTATCTGAGTGAACAGGCCGGGGAGCTGTTTTTT
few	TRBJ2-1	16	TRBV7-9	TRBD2	CASSSKGLATYNEQFF	TGTGCCAGCAGCTCTAAGGGACTAGCCACCTACAATGAGCAGTTCTTC
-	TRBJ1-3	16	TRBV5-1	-	CASSATGTQDGNTIYF	TGCGCCAGCAGCGCCACCGGGACACAAGATGGAAACACCATATATTTT
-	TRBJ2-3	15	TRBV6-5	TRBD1	CASSYSGQYTDTQYF	TGTGCCAGCAGTTACTCGGGACAGTACACAGATACGCAGTATTTT
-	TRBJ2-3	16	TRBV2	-	CASSEGSGPFTDTQYF	TGTGCCAGCAGTGAAGGGTCGGGTCCATTCACAGATACGCAGTATTTT
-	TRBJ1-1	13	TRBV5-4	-	CASSLGGPGEAFF	TGTGCCAGCAGCTTGGGGGGGCCGGGTGAAGCTTTCTTT
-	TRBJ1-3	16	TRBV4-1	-	CASSQDEAGAGNTIYF	TGCGCCAGCAGCCAAGATGAAGCCGGGGCTGGAAACACCATATATTTT
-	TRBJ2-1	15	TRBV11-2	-	CASSLGARSENEQFF	TGTGCCAGCAGCTTAGGGGCGAGGTCGGAGAATGAGCAGTTCTTC
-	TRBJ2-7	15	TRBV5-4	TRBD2	CASSLTSGSSYEQYF	TGTGCCAGCAGCCTTACTAGCGGAAGCTCCTACGAGCAGTACTTC
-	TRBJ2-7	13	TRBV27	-	CASSLGGNYEQYF	TGTGCCAGCAGTTTGGGCGGAAACTACGAGCAGTACTTC
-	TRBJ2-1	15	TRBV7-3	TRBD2	CASSLVAGGPYEQFF	TGTGCCAGCAGCTTAGTGGCGGGAGGCCCCTACGAGCAGTTCTTC
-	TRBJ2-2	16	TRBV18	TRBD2	CASSPGLAGFTGELFF	TGTGCCAGCTCACCCGGACTAGCGGGATTCACCGGGGAGCTGTTTTTT
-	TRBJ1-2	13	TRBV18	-	CASSQEGDYGYTF	TGTGCCAGCTCACAAGAGGGAGACTATGGCTACACCTTC
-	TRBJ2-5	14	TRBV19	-	CASSIQGSVETQYF	TGTGCCAGTAGTATACAGGGGTCCGTGGAGACCCAGTACTTC
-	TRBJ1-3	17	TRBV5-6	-	CASSLGFGESSGNTIYF	TGTGCCAGCAGCTTGGGTTTTGGGGAGAGCTCTGGAAACACCATATATTTT
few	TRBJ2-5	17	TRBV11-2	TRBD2	CASSPGLAGGPVETQYF	TGTGCCAGCAGCCCTGGGCTAGCGGGAGGGCCAGTAGAGACCCAGTACTTC
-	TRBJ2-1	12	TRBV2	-	CASSEVRNEQFF	TGTGCCAGCAGTGAGGTACGAAATGAGCAGTTCTTC
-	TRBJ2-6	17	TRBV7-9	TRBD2	CASSNRDYRSGANVLTF	TGTGCCAGCAGCAACCGGGACTACCGCTCTGGGGCCAACGTCCTGACTTTC
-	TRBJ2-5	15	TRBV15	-	CATSRDFGQQETQYF	TGTGCCACCAGCAGAGATTTCGGGCAGCAAGAGACCCAGTACTTC
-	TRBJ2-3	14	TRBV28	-	CASSLGQPLDTQYF	TGTGCCAGCAGCTTAGGACAGCCCTTAGATACGCAGTATTTT
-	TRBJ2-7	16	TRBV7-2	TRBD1	CASSQDEGQGSYEQYF	TGTGCCAGCAGCCAAGATGAGGGACAGGGGTCGTACGAGCAGTACTTC
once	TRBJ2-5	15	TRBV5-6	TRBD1	CASSLVAGGVETQYF	TGTGCCAGCAGCTTGGTGGCAGGGGGTGTAGAGACCCAGTACTTC
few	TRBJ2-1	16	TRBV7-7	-	CASSPVEGGFYNEQFF	TGTGCCAGCAGCCCGGTTGAGGGGGGGTTCTACAATGAGCAGTTCTTC
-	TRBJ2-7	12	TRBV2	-	CASHLTNYEQYF	TGTGCCAGCCACCTTACCAACTACGAGCAGTACTTC
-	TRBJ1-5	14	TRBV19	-	CASSPGFSNQPQHF	TGTGCCAGTAGTCCGGGTTTTAGCAATCAGCCCCAGCATTTT
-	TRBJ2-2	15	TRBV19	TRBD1	CASRPGQGVPGELFF	TGTGCCAGTAGGCCGGGACAGGGCGTTCCCGGGGAGCTGTTTTTT
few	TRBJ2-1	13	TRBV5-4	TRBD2	CASRAGTSFEQFF	TGTGCCAGCAGAGCCGGGACTAGCTTCGAGCAGTTCTTC
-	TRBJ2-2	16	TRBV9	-	CASSPSSGGHTGELFF	TGTGCCAGCAGCCCCTCCTCAGGGGGGCACACCGGGGAGCTGTTTTTT
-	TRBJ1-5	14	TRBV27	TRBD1	CASSLRGRNQPQHF	TGTGCCAGCAGTTTGAGGGGGCGCAATCAGCCCCAGCATTTT
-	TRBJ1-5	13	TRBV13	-	CASSLEKNQPQHF	TGTGCCAGCAGCTTGGAAAAAAATCAGCCCCAGCATTTT
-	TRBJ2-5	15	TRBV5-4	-	CASRPGLAKQETQYF	TGTGCCAGCAGACCCGGACTGGCAAAACAAGAGACCCAGTACTTC
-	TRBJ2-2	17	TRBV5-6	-	CASSLGGGRASTGELFF	TGTGCCAGCAGCTTGGGGGGGGGCAGGGCCTCCACCGGGGAGCTGTTTTTT
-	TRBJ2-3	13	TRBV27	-	CASRTLVADTQYF	TGTGCCAGCAGAACCCTTGTTGCAGATACGCAGTATTTT
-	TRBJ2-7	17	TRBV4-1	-	CASSQENLGQDFYEQYF	TGCGCCAGCAGCCAAGAGAACCTTGGTCAGGATTTTTACGAGCAGTACTTC
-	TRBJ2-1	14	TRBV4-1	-	CASSQDGPSNEQFF	TGCGCCAGCAGCCAAGATGGCCCTAGCAATGAGCAGTTCTTC
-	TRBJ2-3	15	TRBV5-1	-	CASSLGQIDTDTQYF	TGCGCCAGCAGCTTGGGGCAGATTGACACAGATACGCAGTATTTT
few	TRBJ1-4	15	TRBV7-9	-	CASSAAWDKGEKLFF	TGTGCCAGCAGCGCAGCCTGGGACAAGGGGGAAAAACTGTTTTTT
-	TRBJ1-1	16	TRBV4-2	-	CASSQDVGVWYTEAFF	TGTGCCAGCAGCCAAGATGTGGGGGTATGGTACACTGAAGCTTTCTTT
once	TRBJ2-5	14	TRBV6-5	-	CASSSPPEQETQYF	TGTGCCAGCAGTTCCCCCCCGGAACAAGAGACCCAGTACTTC
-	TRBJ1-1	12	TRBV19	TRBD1	CASKQGHTEAFF	TGTGCCAGTAAACAGGGGCACACTGAAGCTTTCTTT
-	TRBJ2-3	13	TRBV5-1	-	CASRRGSTDTQYF	TGCGCCAGCAGGAGGGGGAGCACAGATACGCAGTATTTT